This passage covers 17 T cell receptor beta chains from one sample sequenced in a study of blood T cell repertoires in COVID-19. This table comes from immunoSEQ multiplex PCR, and its TCRdb copy is limited to in-frame clones, with some not included. The table lists about 210,000 clones, roughly 90% of them singletons. Sequenced sample: PBMCs or T cells enriched from blood (not recorded which). The receptor set was obtained from a man younger than 30 with acute COVID-19.

The chain employs TRBV5-1 and TRBJ2-5, with TRBD1 matching 11 bases. The germline gives CDR1 SGHRS, CDR2 YFSETQ. The CDR3 loop spans 15 amino acids. V shed 6 bases and J 4 bases; nucleotides not matched to a gene: 8. CDR3 nucleotides: TGCGCCAGCAACGGACAGGGGGCGATCGGAGAGACCCAGTACTTC. This codes for CASNGQGAIGETQYF.

The rearrangement uses TRBV7-9 and TRBJ1-1; unclear D gene. The germline V gene has CDR1 SEHNR and CDR2 FQNEAQ (reference sequence). CDR3 length: 13 amino acids. Trimming cost V 1 base and J 3 bases, with 6 bases left between them. CDR3 bases: TGTGCCAGCAGCTTAGGCGTTGACACTGAAGCTTTCTTT. Translated: CASSLGVDTEAFF.

The rearrangement links TRBV5-5 to TRBJ2-5; 9 bases align to TRBD2. This CDR3 is 16 amino acids long. V was clipped by 0 bases and J by 0 bases; unmatched bases: 3. CDR1 SGHKS and CDR2 YYEKEE come from the germline V gene (reference sequence). CDR3 region: CASSLGTSVHQETQYF. For the CDR3, the DNA is TGTGCCAGCAGCTTGGGGACTAGCGTCCACCAAGAGACCCAGTACTTC.

The chain employs TRBV19 and TRBJ1-3; D is uncertain. The CDR3 consists of 15 residues. V was pared by 3 bases and J by 4 bases, with 13 bases between. CDR1 is LNHDA, CDR2 SQIVND, per germline (reference sequence). The CDR3 coding sequence is TGTGCCAGTAGTATTAATAGTGGAGGAGGAAACACCATATATTTT. Translation gives CASSINSGGGNTIYF.

This chain links TRBV9 with TRBJ2-7; D is uncertain. Germline V CDR1 and CDR2: SGDLS, YYNGEE. This CDR3 has 12 residues. Trimming took 0 bases from V and 4 from J, leaving 5 bases between them. CDR3 sequence reads: CASSVDQYEQYF. The DNA of the CDR3 is TGTGCCAGCAGCGTAGACCAGTACGAGCAGTACTTC.

The rearrangement links TRBV6-5 to TRBJ2-1; no clear D. Germline CDR1 is MNHEY and CDR2 is SVGAGI. The CDR3 consists of 15 residues. V lost 2 bases to trimming and J lost 2 bases, with 10 bases between them. CDR3 coding DNA: TGTGCCAGCAGTTACGGAGCGACCACCTACAATGAGCAGTTCTTC. This sequence encodes CASSYGATTYNEQFF.

The chain couples TRBV19 to TRBJ2-1; maybe TRBD2 (7 bases). CDR3 length equals 15 residues. Per the germline V gene, CDR1 is LNHDA and CDR2 is SQIVND (reference sequence). The V end was cut by 5 bases, the J end by 2 bases, with 13 bases between. Written as DNA, the CDR3 is TGTGCCAGTAGTCGCGCGGGGGCCCCCTACAATGAGCAGTTCTTC. Protein sequence: CASSRAGAPYNEQFF.

The chain joins TRBV20-1 to TRBJ2-1; 10 bases match TRBD2. The CDR3 length is 15 residues. CDR1 is DFQATT and CDR2 is SNEGSKA in the germline V gene (reference sequence). V lost 3 bases to trimming and J lost 10 bases; unmatched junction nucleotides: 12. CDR3 residues: CSASLPSGRAGEQFF. The CDR3 bases are TGCAGTGCTAGTCTGCCCAGCGGGAGGGCCGGCGAGCAGTTCTTC.

The rearrangement links TRBV6-5 to TRBJ1-1, with D possibly being TRBD1 (5 bases). Germline loops: CDR1 MNHEY, CDR2 SVGAGI. This CDR3 has 14 amino acids. The ends were cut back, 7 bases at V and 2 bases at J, with 14 bases in the middle. Here the CDR3 DNA reads TGTGCCAGCACCCGCATGGGGGGTAACACTGAAGCTTTCTTT. Residues: CASTRMGGNTEAFF.

The genes are TRBV5-4 and TRBJ2-7, with 11 nucleotides matching TRBD2. Per germline, CDR1 SGHNT and CDR2 YYREEE (reference sequence). V lost 4 bases to trimming and J lost 3 bases; unmatched junction nucleotides: 6. CDR3 size: 15 residues. In DNA form, the CDR3 reads TGTGCCAGCAGCCGCGGGACTAGCGGATACTACGAGCAGTACTTC. Encoded protein: CASSRGTSGYYEQYF.

V usage is TRBV27 and J usage is TRBJ1-6; D ambiguous. Germline loops: CDR1 MNHEY, CDR2 SMNVEV (reference sequence). The CDR3 consists of 17 residues. Trimming took 5 bases from V and 0 from J, leaving 14 bases between them. CDR3 sequence (DNA): TGTGCCAGCAGTAAAATATACCCGAGCTCCTATAATTCACCCCTCCACTTT. Residues: CASSKIYPSSYNSPLHF.

The chain recombines TRBV2 with TRBJ1-5, with D perhaps matching TRBD1 (6 bases). The germline gives CDR1 SNHLY, CDR2 FYNNEI. The CDR3 contains 12 residues. Between the trimmed V and J ends, which lost 8 bases and 5 bases, there was a span of 10 bases. The CDR3 region is CASGTGYQPQHF. CDR3 nucleotides: TGTGCCAGCGGTACAGGGTATCAGCCCCAGCATTTT.

The chain carries TRBV12-3 or TRBV12-4 and TRBJ2-1; TRBD1 matches 7 bases. This CDR3 has 13 amino acids. The junction had 7 bases not matched to a gene; V was cut back by 6 bases and J by 8 bases. The DNA of the CDR3 is TGTGCCAGCAGCGGGATAGGGGGCCATGAGCAGTTCTTC. Protein sequence: CASSGIGGHEQFF.

This clone was picked up one time. The gene calls are TRBV5-4 and TRBJ1-4; perhaps TRBD1 as D (5 bases). The CDR3 totals 16 residues. Trimming left V 0 bases short and J 4 bases short, with 13 bases between. The germline CDR1 and CDR2 sequences are SGHNT and YYREEE (reference sequence). The CDR3 nucleotides are TGTGCCAGCAGCTTGGGGCTGGGGGGAGGTAATGAAAAACTGTTTTTT. Protein sequence: CASSLGLGGGNEKLFF.

This clone was recorded only once. The V gene is TRBV7-2, the J gene TRBJ1-6; no clear D. The CDR3 is made up of 14 amino acids. Germline V CDR1 and CDR2: SGHTA, FQGNSA. V was clipped by 2 bases and J by 4 bases, with 6 bases between them. DNA of the CDR3: TGTGCCAGCAGCTTACCCGGGTATAATTCACCCCTCCACTTT. As protein: CASSLPGYNSPLHF.

This rearrangement joins TRBV28 to TRBJ1-6; possibly TRBD1 for D (6 bases). The CDR3 runs 17 residues. With 5 bases removed from V and 0 bases from J, the gap between germline ends came to 14 bases. Germline V CDR1 and CDR2: MDHEN, SYDVKM. This chain's CDR3 is CASSPIGQSSYNSPLHF. The DNA of the CDR3 is TGTGCCAGCAGTCCCATTGGACAGAGCTCCTATAATTCACCCCTCCACTTT.

The J gene is TRBJ2-4, the V gene TRBV30; D uncertain. Per germline, CDR1 GTSNPN and CDR2 SVGIG (reference sequence). Trimming left V 1 base short and J 6 bases short, with 10 bases between. The CDR3 has 13 residues. The chain's CDR3 is CAWSAGVSNIQYF. CDR3 coding DNA: TGTGCCTGGAGTGCTGGAGTCTCAAACATTCAGTACTTC.